This T cell receptor (beta chain) came from a study of cytomegalovirus exposure and HLA in healthy donors. Broader study findings: Productive rates of about 90% or about 30% were seen for most TCR beta V segments in an earlier analysis. The study put under 200 TCR beta chains on its list as cytomegalovirus-associated.

Concerning this clone: Its antigen remains unknown.

Primers included in the PCR were 60 Vbeta and 13 Jbeta primers. Some clones are missing from TCRdb's copy, which holds only in-frame ones; the method was immunoSEQ multiplex PCR. This specimen shows about 90,000 clones; the ten leading clones hold 3.4%. V was cut by 5 bases and J by 0 bases, with 11 bases left in between. The germline V gene has CDR1 SGHTA and CDR2 FQGNSA. The length of the CDR3 is 15 residues. The chain is built from TRBV7-2 and TRBJ2-1; D is possibly TRBD2 (5 bases). The clonotype was recovered from a woman aged 25 to 45 in good health and CMV-seronegative. Sequenced sample: PBMCs. CDR3 loop: CASSLDYSSYNEQFF. The CDR3 DNA reads TGTGCCAGCAGCCTCGACTATTCCTCCTACAATGAGCAGTTCTTC.